These 12 T cell receptor beta chains originate from one sample sequenced in a study of T cell responses to AZD1222 COVID-19 vaccine. The table came from immunoSEQ multiplex PCR; TCRdb's copy has only in-frame clones and leaves some out. The sample includes approximately 74,000 clones, 70% to 90% of them seen just once. The material sequenced was peripheral blood, taken 28 days after the second AZD1222 dose. Receptors originate from an adult who received the AZD1222 COVID-19 vaccine.

The rearrangement links TRBV6-5 to TRBJ2-5; D remains unclear. Between the trimmed V and J ends, which lost 6 bases and 2 bases, there was a span of 13 bases. Germline V CDR1 and CDR2: MNHEY, SVGAGI. The length of the CDR3 is 14 residues. CDR3 in DNA: TGTGCCAGCAGCTCCGTAGGAAAACAAGAGACCCAGTACTTC. Translation gives CASSSVGKQETQYF.

The chain has TRBV7-9 and TRBJ2-1; D possibly corresponds to TRBD1 (5 bases). CDR3 size: 14 residues. Between the trimmed V and J ends, which lost 5 bases and 4 bases, there was a span of 12 bases. The germline V gene has CDR1 SEHNR and CDR2 FQNEAQ (reference sequence). This CDR3 is CASSPLGVYNEQFF. The CDR3 region has the DNA TGTGCCAGCAGCCCCCTAGGGGTATACAATGAGCAGTTCTTC.

This chain uses TRBV27 with TRBJ2-7; 7 nucleotides match TRBD2. This CDR3 contains 14 residues. CDR1 is MNHEY, CDR2 SMNVEV, per germline (reference sequence). V lost 3 bases to trimming and J lost 3 bases; unmatched junction nucleotides: 5. This CDR3 reads CASSFTGGSYEQYF. The CDR3 nucleotides are TGTGCCAGCAGTTTCACGGGCGGGAGCTACGAGCAGTACTTC.

This clone appeared a single time. V and J are TRBV6-5 and TRBJ1-2, with 12 bases aligning to TRBD1. CDR3 length: 15 residues. V lost 5 bases to trimming and J lost 6 bases; unmatched junction nucleotides: 7. From germline, CDR1 is MNHEY and CDR2 SVGAGI. In nucleotides, the CDR3 is TGTGCCAGCAGTCCCCCTCGGGACAGGGGGCATGGCTACACCTTC. This sequence encodes CASSPPRDRGHGYTF.

This clone came up once. This sequence joins TRBV19 and TRBJ1-3, with D perhaps matching TRBD1 (5 bases). This CDR3 region has 15 residues. V was trimmed by 6 bases and J by 0 bases, leaving 12 bases between them. Germline-derived CDR1 and CDR2 are LNHDA and SQIVND (reference sequence). CDR3 sequence (DNA): TGTGCCAGTAGGACGACAGATTCCTCTGGAAACACCATATATTTT. Translated, it gives CASRTTDSSGNTIYF.

This clone was seen a handful of times. The gene calls are TRBV7-6 and TRBJ2-7; D assignment may be TRBD1 or TRBD2 (6 bases each). CDR3 length: 16 residues. Germline values: CDR1 SGHVS, CDR2 FNYEAQ. Deletions cut 7 bases from V and 3 bases from J, with 22 bases between. CDR3: CASTSDLGGLYYEQYF. DNA of the CDR3: TGTGCCAGCACCTCCGATTTAGGGGGGCTGTACTACGAGCAGTACTTC. The full variable domain, with the rest looked up from reference TRBV7-6 and TRBJ2-7, is GAGVSQSPRYKVTKRGQDVALRCDPISGHVSLYWYRQALGQGPEFLTYFNYEAQQDKSGLPNDRFSAERPEGSISTLTIQRTEQRDSAMYRCASTSDLGGLYYEQYFGPGTRLTVT.

V usage is TRBV27 and J usage is TRBJ2-7, with 8 bases matching TRBD2. CDR1 and CDR2 (germline): MNHEY, SMNVEV (reference sequence). J was trimmed by 0 bases and V by 4 bases; bases with no gene match: 5. The CDR3 is 15 amino acids. The DNA for the CDR3 is TGTGCCAGCAGTTGGTTAGCGGGGAACTCCTACGAGCAGTACTTC. This codes for CASSWLAGNSYEQYF.

This rearrangement joins TRBV6-5 to TRBJ2-1; D remains unclear. The CDR3 consists of 14 residues. Trimming cost V 10 bases and J 0 bases, with 13 bases left between them. Germline V gene sequence: CDR1 MNHEY, CDR2 SVGAGI. The CDR3 loop reads CAIPSPSSYNEQFF. Here the CDR3 DNA reads TGTGCCATTCCGAGCCCGAGCTCCTACAATGAGCAGTTCTTC.

Written as DNA, the CDR3 is TGTGCCAGCAGTGACTCGAACGGGTATGGCTACACCTTC. This codes for CASSDSNGYGYTF. V gene TRBV6-4 combines with J gene TRBJ1-2; D is ambiguous. The length of the CDR3 is 13 residues. Between the trimmed V and J ends, which lost 0 bases and 5 bases, there was a span of 7 bases. CDR1 is MRHNA, CDR2 SNTAGT, per germline.

This clone came up once. V is TRBV2 and J is TRBJ1-5; no clear D. The CDR3 is 13 residues long. The germline CDR1 and CDR2 sequences are SNHLY and FYNNEI. Trimming pared 9 bases from V and 6 bases from J, leaving 15 bases between. The CDR3 region is CASEGGNGQPQHF. As DNA, the CDR3 is TGTGCCAGTGAGGGAGGGAACGGTCAGCCCCAGCATTTT.

The rearrangement joins TRBV7-9 to TRBJ1-1; a possible D gene is TRBD1 (5 bases). This CDR3 is 14 amino acids long. V was pared by 6 bases and J by 1 base, with 12 bases between. Germline CDR1 SEHNR, CDR2 FQNEAQ (reference sequence). Here the CDR3 DNA reads TGTGCCAGCAGAGGAATTCAGGGGAACACTGAAGCTTTCTTT. It specifies CASRGIQGNTEAFF.

In nucleotides, the CDR3 is TGTGCCAGCAGCTTGCCAAGCGGAGAGACCCAGTACTTC. Protein sequence: CASSLPSGETQYF. This chain links TRBV7-9 with TRBJ2-5; a weak D match, TRBD2 (5 bases). The V end lost 3 bases, the J end lost 4 bases, and 9 bases lay between the germline ends. This CDR3 comprises 13 residues. Germline V lookup: CDR1 SEHNR, CDR2 FQNEAQ (reference sequence).